This T cell receptor (beta chain) was retrieved from a study of shared clonotypes between healthy human individuals. At the level of the study: The plates for each donor numbered three CD4 naive, three CD4 memory, two CD8 naive and one CD8 memory.

CD45RO-negative CD8 cells positively selected for CCR7 made up the naive population, which excluded terminally differentiated effector memory CD45RA+ cells. Evenly divided among several immunoSEQ plates was the genomic DNA of each subset. The protocol was immunoSEQ multiplex PCR, while the TCRdb copy is restricted to in-frame clones and leaves out a portion. The table includes 2 million to 2.5 million clones, about 94% detected once. The V gene's germline CDR1 is MDHEN and CDR2 SYDVKM. This CDR3 contains 15 residues. J gave up 7 bases and V 5 bases, and 11 bases lay outside the gene matches. Study-level results: With few donors, the genetic and exposure-history diversity represented was limited. A handful of donors showed sharing of about 4.8% of naive CD4 clonotypes.

On this clone itself: Its antigen is still unknown.

This TCR was recovered from a man aged 18 to 29 in good health. The chain has TRBV28 and TRBJ1-5, with 7 bases that match TRBD1. Sequenced: naive CD8+ T cells sorted from blood. CDR3 protein: CASSPDPTGNQPQHF. The CDR3 bases are TGTGCCAGCAGTCCCGACCCGACAGGGAACCAGCCCCAGCATTTT.